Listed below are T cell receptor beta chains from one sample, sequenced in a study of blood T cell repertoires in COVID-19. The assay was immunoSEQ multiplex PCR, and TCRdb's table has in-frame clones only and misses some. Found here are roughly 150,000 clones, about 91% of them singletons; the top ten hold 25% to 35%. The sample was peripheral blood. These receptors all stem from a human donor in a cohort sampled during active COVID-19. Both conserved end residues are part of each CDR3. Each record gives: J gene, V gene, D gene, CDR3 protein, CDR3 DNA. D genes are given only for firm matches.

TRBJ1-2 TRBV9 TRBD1 CASSDGTGEVYGYTF TGTGCCAGCAGCGATGGGACAGGGGAGGTCTATGGCTACACCTTC
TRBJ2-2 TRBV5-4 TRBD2 CASRSGGNTGELFF TGTGCCAGCCGGAGCGGGGGGAACACCGGGGAGCTGTTTTTT
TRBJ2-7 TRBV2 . CASSGGTIAEQYF TGTGCCAGCAGCGGAGGGACGATTGCTGAGCAGTACTTC
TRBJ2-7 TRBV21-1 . CASSKDRREFEQYF TGTGCCAGCAGCAAAGACAGGAGAGAATTCGAGCAGTACTTC
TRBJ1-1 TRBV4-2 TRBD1 CASSHPAGTGNTEAFF TGTGCCAGCAGCCACCCCGCCGGGACAGGGAACACTGAAGCTTTCTTT
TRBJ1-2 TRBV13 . CASSFGARYGYTF TGTGCCAGCAGCTTTGGAGCCCGCTATGGCTACACCTTC
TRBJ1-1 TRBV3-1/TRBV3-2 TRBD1 CASSSRGLRAFF TGTGCCAGCAGCTCCAGGGGGCTGAGGGCTTTCTTT
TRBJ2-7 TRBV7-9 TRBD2 CASSLGSGGPDEQYF TGTGCCAGCAGCTTAGGTAGCGGGGGACCCGACGAGCAGTACTTC
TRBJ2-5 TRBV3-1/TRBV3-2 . CASSQVLETQYF TGTGCCAGCAGCCAAGTACTCGAGACCCAGTACTTC
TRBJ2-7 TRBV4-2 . CASSQDLSLAGEQYF TGTGCCAGCAGCCAAGATTTATCCCTCGCCGGGGAGCAGTACTTC
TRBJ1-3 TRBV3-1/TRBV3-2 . CASSPLKRSSRSGNTIYF TGTGCCAGCAGCCCTCTGAAGCGGTCCTCTCGCTCTGGAAACACCATATATTTT
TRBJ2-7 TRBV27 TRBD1 CATSPGQGYEQYF TGTGCCACCTCCCCGGGACAGGGCTACGAGCAGTACTTC
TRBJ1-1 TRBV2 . CASSGRVDTEAFF TGTGCCAGCAGTGGGAGGGTCGACACTGAAGCTTTCTTT
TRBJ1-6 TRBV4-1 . CASSQGGGDSPLHF TGCGCCAGCAGCCAGGGGGGAGGGGATTCACCCCTCCACTTT